This T cell receptor beta chain emerged from a study of T and B cells in COVID-19 patients. TRB was amplified from around 250-460 ng of blood genomic DNA. Multiplex PCR with BIOMED2 TRB-A/B primer pools amplified TRB rearrangements. Each CDR3 protein gets one entry after TCRdb re-called the multiplex PCR reads with MiXCR. The sample lists about 8,400 distinct CDR3 sequences; 20% to 30% were seen once. The germline V gene encodes CDR1 SGHKS and CDR2 YYEKEE (reference sequence). With 2 bases removed from V and 7 bases from J, the gap between germline ends came to 16 bases. The CDR3 loop spans 15 amino acids.

This sequence joins TRBV5-5 and TRBJ1-5; D is ambiguous. The receptor was derived from a human donor who had recovered from COVID-19. Sequences were obtained from blood. CDR3: CASSLVGGFGQPQHF. CDR3 nucleotides: TGTGCCAGCAGCTTAGTAGGAGGGTTTGGCCAGCCCCAGCATTTT.